This T cell receptor beta chain originates from a study of post-analysis software for immune sequencing data. The study, taken as a whole, reports: Comparison with controls showed significantly lower normalized Chao1 diversity in multiple sclerosis patients. Strong same-batch co-clustering of samples appeared with F measure clustering.

Tagging with unique molecular identifiers was a feature of the TCR beta cDNA libraries. MiXCR, run by TCRdb on the PCR reads, gives a single entry per CDR3 protein. Of roughly 730,000 distinct CDR3 sequences listed, around 27% are singletons. Points on this clonotype: Antigen: not known.

The specimen was blood. The clonotype originates from a girl aged 5 to 17 with multiple sclerosis.

In nucleotides, the CDR3 is TGTGCCAGCAGCCATGACGGGGCGAAACTGTTTTTT. Amino acids: CASSHDGAKLFF. The rearrangement links TRBV5-8 to TRBJ1-4; maybe TRBD1 (5 bases). V was trimmed by 4 bases and J by 11 bases, leaving 12 bases between them. The CDR3 is 12 residues long. Germline V lookup: CDR1 SGHTS, CDR2 YDEGEE.